The entry that follows covers one T cell receptor (beta chain) sequence. Its antigen is still unknown. Sequencing of the DNA from cultured CD4+ T cells was carried out with the Oncomine TCR Beta short-read assay. TCRdb reprocessed the PCR reads with MiXCR, giving one entry per CDR3 protein. The data hold about 25,000 distinct CDR3 sequences, with 45% to 50% observed a single time. This sample's treatment: roughly nine-day PBMC culture with coronavirus spike peptide pools or control peptides (ViraFEST assay). The sample belongs to a study of vaccination and CD4 T cells after COVID-19. On the study more broadly: The post-COVID samples were taken a median approximately 95 days after diagnosis, anywhere from 35 to 161.

Study-level points and caveats: Counts of SARS-CoV-2-reactive clonotypes had a median that went from roughly 21 to 40, a nonsignificant change.

CDR1 and CDR2 (germline): SGHRS, YFSETQ. This CDR3 comprises 16 residues. The ends lost 1 base at V and 10 bases at J; junction bases unmatched: 6. The receptor was isolated from a human donor who had recovered from COVID-19. Material: CD4+ T cells from blood, cultured in vitro. The V and J genes are TRBV5-1 and TRBJ1-6, with TRBD1 matching 12 bases. The CDR3 coding sequence is TGCGCCAGCAGCTTGATGGGACAGGGGGCCGAATCACCCCTCCACTTT. Its protein is CASSLMGQGAESPLHF.